This T cell receptor beta chain was retrieved from a study of control samples from healthy donors and cancer patients. The CDR3 runs to 15 residues. Trimming removed 1 base from V and 5 bases from J, with 11 bases in between. The germline CDR1 and CDR2 sequences are LGHDT and YNNKEL (reference sequence). TCRdb's copy holds only in-frame clones and misses some; the assay was immunoSEQ multiplex PCR. The sample consists of approximately 70,000 clones, approximately 86% of them appearing once. The source of this sequence is a man between 60 and 75 years old in good health. The rearrangement uses TRBV3-1 (or the pseudogene TRBV3-2) and TRBJ1-4; tentative D call: TRBD1 (6 bases). The specimen was blood. The CDR3 sequence: CASSQGFQGNEKLFF. The DNA for the CDR3 is TGTGCCAGCAGCCAAGGATTCCAGGGGAATGAAAAACTGTTTTTT.